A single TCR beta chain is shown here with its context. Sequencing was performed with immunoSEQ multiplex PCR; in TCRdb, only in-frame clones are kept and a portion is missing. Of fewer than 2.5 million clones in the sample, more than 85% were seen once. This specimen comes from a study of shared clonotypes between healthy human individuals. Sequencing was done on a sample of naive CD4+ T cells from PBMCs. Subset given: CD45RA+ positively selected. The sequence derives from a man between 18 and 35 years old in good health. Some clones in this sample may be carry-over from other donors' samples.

The CDR3 region is CASSVGGLSEQYF. In nucleotides, the CDR3 is TGTGCCAGCAGCGTAGGGGGCTTGAGCGAGCAGTACTTC. The chain carries TRBV9 and TRBJ2-7; TRBD1 might be the D (5 bases). Germline V lookup: CDR1 SGDLS, CDR2 YYNGEE. The CDR3 is 13 residues long. Deletions cut 0 bases from V and 6 bases from J, with 10 bases between.